This is a list of T cell receptor beta chains from one sample in a study of T cells in Graves' hyperthyroidism and ophthalmopathy. TCRdb reanalysed the multiplex PCR reads using MiXCR and keeps one entry per CDR3 protein. The sample yields some 770,000 distinct CDR3 sequences, approximately 16% seen once. Sequencing was done on a sample of blood. Receptor source: a man aged 18-30 years with Graves' hyperthyroidism. Each CDR3 is given with its conserved first and last residue. The D gene is left open where the match is weak. Clone size is stated in some rows and not others, as once, few, many or a class when expanded.

TGTGCCAGTAAGGCCAGGGCGAGCACAGATACGCAGTATTTT | CASKARASTDTQYF | TRBV19 | . | TRBJ2-3 | .
TGTGCCAGTAGGGGGACAGGGGAAACGGGCTACAATGAGCAGTTCTTC | CASRGTGETGYNEQFF | TRBV19 | TRBD1 | TRBJ2-1 | few
TGTGCCAGTAGTACTCGGGGACAGCCTATTAATGAAAAACTGTTTTTT | CASSTRGQPINEKLFF | TRBV19 | TRBD1 | TRBJ1-4 | .
TGTGCCAGGCCCCGGGACAGGGTCACTGAAGCTTTCTTT | CARPRDRVTEAFF | TRBV2 | TRBD1 | TRBJ1-1 | many
TGTGCCACCAGTGACCCCTCTTTGGGGGCCAGCTACAATGAGCAGTTCTTC | CATSDPSLGASYNEQFF | TRBV24-1 | . | TRBJ2-1 | few
TGCGCCAGCAGCTTGGCCGCCGGGACAGGGTGGCCCTACGAGCAGTACTTC | CASSLAAGTGWPYEQYF | TRBV5-1 | TRBD1 | TRBJ2-7 | many
TGTGCCAGCCAGGCTAGCGTGACCTACGAGCAGTACTTC | CASQASVTYEQYF | TRBV7-9 | . | TRBJ2-7 | few
TGTGCCAGCAGTCCGTATAATCAGCCCCAGCATTTT | CASSPYNQPQHF | TRBV6-2/TRBV6-3 | . | TRBJ1-5 | many
TGTGCCAGCAGGCAAGGATATGGCTACACCTTC | CASRQGYGYTF | TRBV2 | . | TRBJ1-2 | many
TGTGCCAGCAGTTACCGGGCCCCCTGGGGCGATGAAAAACTGTTTTTT | CASSYRAPWGDEKLFF | TRBV12-3/TRBV12-4 | . | TRBJ1-4 | .
TGCAGTGCTACCGGGACTAGCGTCCGCGAGCAGTACTTC | CSATGTSVREQYF | TRBV20-1 | TRBD2 | TRBJ2-7 | many
TGCGCCAGCAGCTCTCTTTTAAGGAGCAGGAACACTGAAGCTTTCTTT | CASSSLLRSRNTEAFF | TRBV5-1 | . | TRBJ1-1 | .
TGTGCCAGCAGTTCTCCGACAGGGGTGCATGAGCAGTTCTTC | CASSSPTGVHEQFF | TRBV6-2/TRBV6-3 | TRBD1 | TRBJ2-1 | .
TGTGCCAGCAGCCCCAGGGACTTTCAAGAGACCCAGTACTTC | CASSPRDFQETQYF | TRBV5-6 | . | TRBJ2-5 | .
TGTGCCAGCAGTAAGGGACTAGTCCGGGCCAATGAGCAGTTCTTC | CASSKGLVRANEQFF | TRBV6-1 | TRBD2 | TRBJ2-1 | .
TGTGCCACCCAAGTTCGGCTAGCGGGAAGCTCTGGGGCCAACGTCCTGACTTTC | CATQVRLAGSSGANVLTF | TRBV19 | TRBD2 | TRBJ2-6 | .
TGCAGCGTTGAGAGCCTTGGCAACTACGAGCAGTACTTC | CSVESLGNYEQYF | TRBV29-1 | . | TRBJ2-7 | few
TGTGCCAGCAGTTTATTAGGACAGGGCCCCACTGAAGCTTTCTTT | CASSLLGQGPTEAFF | TRBV27 | TRBD1 | TRBJ1-1 | many
TGTGCCAGCAGTTCCACTCGGAAAAAAACTAGCGGGAGCTCCTACAATGAGCAGTTCTTC | CASSSTRKKTSGSSYNEQFF | TRBV7-2 | TRBD2 | TRBJ2-1 | .
TGCAGTCCAAAAACTAGCGGGAGGGGTCCAGATACGCAGTATTTT | CSPKTSGRGPDTQYF | TRBV20-1 | TRBD2 | TRBJ2-3 | many
TGTGCCAGCACCGAGGACAGGACCTATGGCTACACCTTC | CASTEDRTYGYTF | TRBV2 | TRBD1 | TRBJ1-2 | many
TGTGCCAGCAGTTTCCCAGGGTTCACTCAGCCCCAGCATTTT | CASSFPGFTQPQHF | TRBV28 | . | TRBJ1-5 | many
TGTGCCAGCAGCCAAGATGACTCCCACTCGGACACTGAAGCTTTCTTT | CASSQDDSHSDTEAFF | TRBV4-2 | . | TRBJ1-1 | .
TGCAGTGCTGGACTAGCGGCTAGCTCCTACAATGAGCAGTTCTTC | CSAGLAASSYNEQFF | TRBV20-1 | TRBD2 | TRBJ2-1 | many
TGTACCAGCAGCAACCGGAAGCTAGCGGGAGAGTCTGACGGGGAGCTGTTTTTT | CTSSNRKLAGESDGELFF | TRBV7-9 | TRBD2 | TRBJ2-2 | .
TGCAGTGCTAGAGATCCGACTAGAAGCACAGATACGCAGTATTTT | CSARDPTRSTDTQYF | TRBV20-1 | . | TRBJ2-3 | many
TGTGCCAGCAGTTTTGCAGGACAGGGGGCTCAAGAGACCCAGTACTTC | CASSFAGQGAQETQYF | TRBV28 | TRBD1 | TRBJ2-5 | .
TGTGCCACCAGTGAGGCCGGAGGGACCTACGAGCAGTACTTC | CATSEAGGTYEQYF | TRBV24-1 | . | TRBJ2-7 | .
TGTGCCAGCAGCTTAGTAGCGAACACCGGGGAGCTGTTTTTT | CASSLVANTGELFF | TRBV7-2 | . | TRBJ2-2 | many
TGTGCCAGCAGTCCTATAGTAGACTCCTACAATGAGCAGTTCTTC | CASSPIVDSYNEQFF | TRBV27 | . | TRBJ2-1 | many
TGTGCCAGCGCCCAGGGCCAAGGGGGGACGAATGAGCAGTTCTTC | CASAQGQGGTNEQFF | TRBV18 | . | TRBJ2-1 | many
TGTGCCAGCAGCAAAACACGGAAACTAGCACCCATTACATCCTACAATGAGCAGTTCTTC | CASSKTRKLAPITSYNEQFF | TRBV7-9 | . | TRBJ2-1 | .
TGTGCCAGCAGCCCCCAACTAGCGGGAGGCAGGGAGCTGTTTTTT | CASSPQLAGGRELFF | TRBV7-3 | TRBD2 | TRBJ2-2 | .